Each of the 15 T cell receptor beta chains below was sequenced from the same sample in a study of T cell repertoires in cytomegalovirus infection. MiXCR was run by TCRdb on the reads, yielding one entry per CDR3 protein. The repertoire includes approximately 290,000 distinct CDR3 sequences, roughly 26% of them detected once, and 14% sits in the top ten. The sequenced sample was PBMCs. The receptor set was obtained from a human donor in good health (CMV status not recorded). Some clones in this sample may be carry-over from other donors' samples.

The chain links TRBV7-3 to TRBJ1-2; D unclear. V was pared by 5 bases and J by 4 bases, with 11 bases between. The germline gives CDR1 SGHTA, CDR2 FQGTGA. The CDR3 has 13 residues. In DNA, the CDR3 is TGTGCCAGCAGCGCGAGGGATGGCTATGGCTACACCTTC. Translation: CASSARDGYGYTF.

The chain joins TRBV11-2 to TRBJ1-4; no reliable D call. This CDR3 has 14 residues. The V end was cut by 1 base, the J end by 8 bases, with 11 bases between. Germline CDR1 is SGHAT and CDR2 is FQNNGV. The CDR3 here is CASSLGLREEKLFF. The CDR3 DNA is TGTGCCAGCAGCTTAGGTCTTAGGGAGGAAAAACTGTTTTTT.

The chain joins TRBV2 to TRBJ2-7; 11 nucleotides match TRBD2. With V trimmed by 6 bases and J by 2 bases, 3 bases remained unmatched. The CDR3 covers 14 residues. Germline V lookup: CDR1 SNHLY, CDR2 FYNNEI. The CDR3 DNA sequence: TGTGCCAGCAGAGGGACTAGCGGAACCTACGAGCAGTACTTC. It is translated as CASRGTSGTYEQYF.

This clonotype turned up a few times. The V call is TRBV6-4, the J call TRBJ2-1; a possible D gene is TRBD1 (5 bases). The V gene lost 0 bases and the J gene lost 4 bases, with 13 bases spanning the gap. CDR3 length: 16 amino acids. The germline V gene has CDR1 MRHNA and CDR2 SNTAGT. CDR3 sequence (DNA): TGTGCCAGCAGTGACTCGCCCAGGGCTCCATACAATGAGCAGTTCTTC. Protein sequence: CASSDSPRAPYNEQFF.

This clonotype was picked up a small number of times. CDR3 loop: CASSQEKGGDTEAFF. The CDR3 DNA follows: TGTGCCAGCAGCCAAGAGAAGGGGGGGGACACTGAAGCTTTCTTT. The rearrangement uses TRBV14 and TRBJ1-1; a weak D match, TRBD1 (6 bases). The V gene lost 0 bases and the J gene lost 3 bases, with 11 bases spanning the gap. The germline CDR1 and CDR2 sequences are SGHDN and FVKESK. The CDR3 loop spans 15 amino acids.

This clonotype was counted at least ten times. The chain uses TRBV7-3 and TRBJ1-4, with D unclear. This CDR3 comprises 16 residues. The germline V gene encodes CDR1 SGHTA and CDR2 FQGTGA. The V and J ends lost 5 bases and 7 bases respectively, with 20 bases between them. CDR3 amino acids: CASSLIPVHVGEKLFF. The CDR3 nucleotides read TGTGCCAGCAGCCTAATCCCGGTCCATGTTGGTGAAAAACTGTTTTTT.

The chain employs TRBV7-2 and TRBJ1-2; D unclear. The CDR3 covers 12 residues. CDR1 SGHTA and CDR2 FQGNSA come from the germline V gene. The germline V and J ends were trimmed by 5 bases and 4 bases, with 8 bases remaining between them. CDR3 residues: CASSGSGYGYTF. CDR3 sequence (DNA): TGTGCCAGCAGCGGCTCCGGCTATGGCTACACCTTC.

V and J are TRBV7-2 and TRBJ2-5; D unresolved. This CDR3 spans 16 amino acids. V lost 1 base and J lost 3, with 15 bases in between. Germline values: CDR1 SGHTA, CDR2 FQGNSA. The CDR3 region has the DNA TGTGCCAGCAGCTTAGGGCCTCGCCCCGGAGAAGAGACCCAGTACTTC. This encodes CASSLGPRPGEETQYF.

The rearrangement links TRBV28 to TRBJ2-2; perhaps TRBD1 as D (7 bases). V shed 7 bases and J shed 4 bases, with 19 bases lying between them. The CDR3 totals 16 residues. CDR1 is MDHEN and CDR2 is SYDVKM in the germline V gene. CDR3 loop: CASTQEGGGITGELFF. The CDR3 DNA reads TGTGCCAGCACACAAGAAGGGGGCGGGATCACCGGGGAGCTGTTTTTT.

In its sample, this clonotype was seen once. This may stem from a read error, because a much larger clone lies one nucleotide away. The chain links TRBV7-2 to TRBJ2-7; possible D gene TRBD1, 6 bases. Trimming took 5 bases from V and 3 from J, leaving 14 bases between them. The germline V gene has CDR1 SGHTA and CDR2 FQGNSA. The CDR3 length is 14 residues. For the CDR3, the DNA is TGTGCCAGCAGCCGATCTTCAGGGGTCTACGAGCAGTACTTC. Translation gives CASSRSSGVYEQYF.

The CDR3 loop is CASSLISLAAKNIQYF. The DNA of the CDR3 is TGTGCCAGCAGCTTGATTAGCCTAGCGGCCAAAAACATTCAGTACTTC. This rearrangement joins TRBV5-6 to TRBJ2-4; D is possibly TRBD2 (6 bases). There are 16 residues in the CDR3. Germline V lookup: CDR1 SGHDT, CDR2 YYEEEE. V was trimmed by 1 base and J by 1 base, leaving 12 bases between them.

This chain links TRBV30 with TRBJ1-3; D might be TRBD1 (5 bases). CDR1 is GTSNPN and CDR2 is SVGIG in the germline V gene (reference sequence). Between the trimmed V and J ends, which lost 3 bases and 0 bases, there was a span of 12 bases. The CDR3 is made up of 15 amino acids. CDR3 amino acids: CAWSPRGLSGNTIYF. CDR3 in DNA: TGTGCCTGGAGCCCCCGGGGCCTCTCTGGAAACACCATATATTTT.

The rearrangement joins TRBV5-6 to TRBJ2-1; D is tentatively TRBD1 or TRBD2 (5 bases each). Germline loops: CDR1 SGHDT, CDR2 YYEEEE. CDR3 length equals 16 residues. Trimming left V 0 bases short and J 5 bases short, with 15 bases between. The CDR3 spells CASSLAGLTGHNEQFF. The CDR3 bases are TGTGCCAGCAGCTTGGCAGGTCTCACGGGGCACAATGAGCAGTTCTTC.

The chain has TRBV5-5 and TRBJ2-6; D is unclear. Germline CDR1 and CDR2: SGHKS and YYEKEE (reference sequence). Trimming cost V 1 base and J 0 bases, with 11 bases left between them. CDR3 length equals 17 residues. The CDR3 loop is CASSLFTTASGANVLTF. The CDR3 region has the DNA TGTGCCAGCAGCTTGTTTACTACGGCCTCTGGGGCCAACGTCCTGACTTTC.

The chain recombines TRBV29-1 with TRBJ1-2; D is undetermined. The CDR3 extends over 14 amino acids. In germline, CDR1 is SQVTM, CDR2 ANQGSEA. The V end lost 0 bases, the J end lost 8 bases, and 16 bases lay between the germline ends. The CDR3 here is CSVEERWQETGYTF. The CDR3 DNA sequence: TGCAGCGTTGAAGAAAGATGGCAGGAGACGGGCTACACCTTC.